Included here is one TCR beta chain sequence, with context. Its antigen is undetermined. Germline trimming cut 5 bases from V and 9 bases from J; bases unmatched to any gene: 5. This CDR3 is built from 14 residues. CDR1 SGHAT and CDR2 FQNNGV come from the germline V gene. This record belongs to a study of cytomegalovirus exposure and HLA in healthy donors. Study-wide results and caveats: Later on, a genetic analysis was performed. It linked a missense variant in DCLRE1C with V- and J-gene trimming of TCR beta. According to a later analysis, donors in an Asian-associated ancestry cluster reportedly had fewer N-insertions than the approximately 620-donor mean. Cytomegalovirus-associated TCR beta chains were listed, numbering 150 to 200.

This PCR relied on a set of 60 Vbeta primers and 13 Jbeta primers. In the original processing: Later work found roughly 80 million unique TCR beta chains, with some 11 million shared. The data were produced by immunoSEQ multiplex PCR, yet TCRdb's version contains in-frame clones alone and is incomplete. That table supplies the V and J calls and clone size; D and trimming were determined from the DNA. This sample has 100,000 to 150,000 clones; around three quarters occur once, and the top ten carry roughly 13%. This chain connects TRBV11-2 to TRBJ1-6, with 9 bases aligning to TRBD1. The sequence derives from a woman aged 55-70 years in good health and CMV-seropositive. Sequencing was done on a sample of PBMCs. The CDR3 sequence is CASSPRQGGSPLHF. The CDR3 DNA reads TGTGCCAGCAGCCCCAGACAGGGGGGTTCACCCCTCCACTTT. The complete variable domain, with remaining parts taken from reference TRBV11-2 and TRBJ1-6, reads EAGVAQSPRYKIIEKRQSVAFWCNPISGHATLYWYQQILGQGPKLLIQFQNNGVVDDSQLPKDRFSAERLKGVDSTLKIQPAKLEDSAVYLCASSPRQGGSPLHFGNGTRLTVT.